Shown below are 19 T cell receptor beta chains from a single sample sequenced in a study of T cell clonality in common variable immunodeficiency. Notes on the study in general: In common variable immunodeficiency, TCR beta chains reportedly carried fewer deletions and N-nucleotide insertions.

Their target antigens are unknown. Method: immunoSEQ multiplex PCR; TCRdb's copy keeps in-frame clones and lacks some. The record shows roughly 42,000 clones for this sample, with no singletons present. Sequenced input: peripheral blood mononuclear cells. All receptors derive from a human donor with common variable immunodeficiency.

This clone was seen a few times. The CDR3 end falls 3 residues outside the read, so it is completed with the germline J gene. The rearrangement links TRBV30 to TRBJ1-1; a weak D match, TRBD1 (6 bases). The CDR3 runs 10 residues. CDR1 GTSNPN and CDR2 SVGIG come from the germline V gene (reference sequence). The sequenced part of the CDR3 DNA is TGTGCCGGGACCGGGACAGAA. The encoded protein is CAGTGTE. In full, the CDR3 reads CAGTGTEAFF. The full variable domain, with the rest looked up from reference TRBV30 and TRBJ1-1, is SQTIHQWPATLVQPVGSPLSLECTVEGTSNPNLYWYRQAAGRGLQLLFYSVGIGQISSEVPQNLSASRPQDRQFILSSKKLLLSDSGFYLCAGTGTEAFFGQGTRLTVV.

Ten or more counts support this clone. The missing CDR3 end, 3 residues past where the read stops, is filled in from the germline J gene. The chain recombines TRBV20-1 with TRBJ2-3, with 9 bases that match TRBD1. The CDR3 contains 15 residues. The germline CDR1 and CDR2 sequences are DFQATT and SNEGSKA (reference sequence). Trimming cost V 5 bases and J 5 bases; bases outside gene matches: 11. The CDR3 DNA, read in part, is TGCAGTGCTCCACGGACAGGGGTGCGGGGAGATACG. It encodes CSAPRTGVRGDT. The whole CDR3 is CSAPRTGVRGDTQYF.

There are many counts of this clone. The read finishes 3 residues shy of the CDR3 end, and the germline J gene is used to complete it. This sequence joins TRBV30 and TRBJ1-5; tentatively, D is TRBD1 (6 bases). V lost 3 bases and J lost 4, with 10 bases in between. CDR3 length equals 13 residues. The germline gives CDR1 GTSNPN, CDR2 SVGIG (reference sequence). The CDR3 bases that were read are TGTGCCTGGAGCCGACAGGAGAATCAGCCC. Translated, it gives CAWSRQENQP. The entire CDR3 sequence reads CAWSRQENQPQHF.

Remarks on this clone: The CDR3 end falls 3 residues outside the read, so it is completed with the germline J gene. The chain has TRBV19 and TRBJ2-4, with a tentative D call TRBD1 (6 bases). In germline, CDR1 is LNHDA, CDR2 SQIVND (reference sequence). Trimming cost V 3 bases and J 7 bases, with 25 bases left between them. CDR3 length: 18 amino acids. Here the CDR3 reads CASSIRPSRTEVPNIQYF. The part of the CDR3 DNA that was read is TGTGCCAGTAGTATCCGACCGTCCAGGACAGAGGTTCCGAACATT.

This clone was seen a few times. The read stops 3 residues short of the end of the CDR3; the missing end is completed from the germline J gene. This chain connects TRBV20-1 to TRBJ1-4, with D unclear. Germline V gene lookup returns CDR1 DFQATT and CDR2 SNEGSKA (reference sequence). Trimming took off 3 bases at V and 4 bases at J, with 12 bases between the two ends. The CDR3 spans 14 residues. The CDR3 loop reads CSASPQAINEKLFF. The CDR3 DNA, read in part, is TGCAGTGCTAGCCCCCAGGCCATTAATGAAAAA.

This clone showed up many times. The DNA ends 3 residues before the CDR3 does, and the rest of the CDR3 is filled in from the germline J gene. V is TRBV5-1 and J is TRBJ2-7, with TRBD1 identical over 7 bases. Germline values: CDR1 SGHRS, CDR2 YFSETQ. Trimming removed 1 base from V and 0 bases from J; junction bases left unmatched: 7. There are 16 residues in the CDR3. CDR3 DNA (partial): TGCGCCAGCAGCTTGAGCCAGGGGGTTCTCTCCTACGAG. Translation gives CASSLSQGVLSYE. Given in full, the CDR3 is CASSLSQGVLSYEQYF.

CDR3 amino acids: CSARMREVHNEQFF. The DNA read from the CDR3 is TGCAGTGCTAGAATGCGGGAGGTCCACAATGAG. The chain uses TRBV20-1 and TRBJ2-1; 8 nucleotides match TRBD2. The sequence runs out 3 residues before the end of the CDR3; the remainder is reconstructed from the germline J gene. The CDR3 length is 14 residues. The germline V gene has CDR1 DFQATT and CDR2 SNEGSKA (reference sequence). V dropped 2 bases and J dropped 5; count of bases not matched to a gene: 5.

This clone was picked up many times. The CDR3 is cut off 3 residues early in the read; its end comes from the germline J gene. The rearrangement uses TRBV23-1 and TRBJ2-7; 13 bases agree with TRBD2. TRBV23-1 falls under the ORF class, with uncertain function. The V gene end was trimmed by 4 bases and the J gene end by 3 bases; junction bases not matched to a gene: 3. The length of the CDR3 is 15 residues. CDR3 protein: CASSPRTSGSYEQYF. The CDR3 DNA, read in part, is TGCGCCAGCAGTCCTAGGACTAGCGGGAGCTACGAG.

Regarding this clone: The CDR3 goes on 3 residues after the read ends, and that part is filled in from the germline J gene. The V call is TRBV7-2, the J call TRBJ2-5; TRBD2 might be the D (6 bases). Germline V CDR1 and CDR2: SGHTA, FQGNSA. The CDR3 is 14 amino acids. Trimming took 3 bases from V and 4 from J, leaving 12 bases between them. CDR3 residues: CASSLSQEGETQYF. The CDR3 DNA, read in part, is TGTGCCAGCAGCTTGTCCCAGGAGGGAGAGACC. The full variable domain, in which reference TRBV7-2 and TRBJ2-5 provide the parts outside the CDR3, is GAGVSQSPSNKVTEKGKDVELRCDPISGHTALYWYRQSLGQGLEFLIYFQGNSAPDKSGLPSDRFSAERTGGSVSTLTIQRTQQEDSAVYLCASSLSQEGETQYFGPGTRLLVL.

This clone occurred a few times. The read stops 3 residues short of the end of the CDR3; the missing end is completed from the germline J gene. V usage is TRBV7-8 and J usage is TRBJ2-2; no reliable D call. With 0 bases removed from V and 4 bases from J, the gap between germline ends came to 12 bases. The CDR3 consists of 16 residues. Germline values: CDR1 SGHVS, CDR2 FQNEAQ. The CDR3 loop is CASSLAPRQGTGELFF. The sequenced CDR3 bases are TGTGCCAGCAGCTTAGCGCCCAGGCAAGGCACCGGGGAG.

This clone appeared many times. The part of the CDR3 DNA that was read is TGTGCCAGCAGTCCACAGGGTAGGGTTACTGAA. The encoded protein is CASSPQGRVTE. The entire CDR3 protein is CASSPQGRVTEAFF. This sequence joins TRBV7-2 and TRBJ1-1; possibly TRBD1 for D (6 bases). The CDR3 end falls 3 residues outside the read, so it is completed with the germline J gene. V lost 6 bases and J lost 5, with 16 bases in between. From germline, CDR1 is SGHTA and CDR2 FQGNSA. This CDR3 is 14 amino acids long.

This clone was observed many times. The CDR3 end is not reached by the read, which stops 3 residues before it; the germline J gene fills it in. The J gene is TRBJ1-4, the V gene TRBV13; D not resolved. The CDR3 has 14 amino acids. The germline CDR1 and CDR2 sequences are PRHDT and FYEKMQ (reference sequence). Trimming removed 2 bases from V and 4 bases from J, with 8 bases in between. This CDR3 reads CASSLRQVNEKLFF. The DNA read from the CDR3 is TGTGCCAGCAGCTTAAGGCAGGTTAATGAAAAA.

This clone turned up a few times. The missing CDR3 end, 3 residues past where the read stops, is filled in from the germline J gene. The rearrangement joins TRBV5-1 to TRBJ2-2, with TRBD2 matching over 13 bases. Germline CDR1 reads SGHRS; CDR2 reads YFSETQ. Trimming at V came to 4 bases and at J to 5 bases, leaving 5 bases not matched to a gene. The CDR3 consists of 16 residues. CDR3 region: CASSGGLAGITGELFF. The DNA read from the CDR3 is TGCGCCAGCAGCGGGGGACTAGCGGGGATAACCGGGGAG.

This clone was seen only a few times. Read data end 3 residues before the CDR3 end; the end is taken from the germline J gene. The V gene is TRBV7-8, the J gene TRBJ2-7, with 9 bases identical to TRBD1. CDR3 size: 15 residues. The J segment lost 2 bases and the V segment lost 2 bases, leaving 4 bases of the junction unmatched. Germline-derived CDR1 and CDR2 are SGHVS and FQNEAQ. The CDR3 reads CASSLRRTGAYEQYF. The CDR3 bases that were read are TGTGCCAGCAGCTTACGAAGGACAGGGGCCTACGAG.

This clone was detected a few times. Coverage ceases 3 residues before the CDR3 finishes, and the germline J gene fills in the end. The J gene is TRBJ1-1, the V gene TRBV19, with D unresolved. The CDR3 is made up of 15 amino acids. Germline lookup yields CDR1 LNHDA and CDR2 SQIVND (reference sequence). V was shortened by 0 bases and J by 0 bases, with 8 bases between the two germline ends. This chain's CDR3 is CASSIDPDMNTEAFF. The covered CDR3 bases are TGTGCCAGTAGTATAGATCCCGACATGAACACTGAA.

This clone has at least ten counts. The read ends 3 residues early relative to the CDR3; the germline J gene fills the gap. The chain joins TRBV18 to TRBJ2-4, with D possibly being TRBD1 (6 bases). The V gene lost 3 bases and the J gene lost 8 bases, with 14 bases spanning the gap. This CDR3 has 14 residues. CDR1 is KGHSH, CDR2 LQKENI, per germline. CDR3 DNA (partial): TGTGCCAGCTCACCTGAGACAGGTCCTTACATT. It specifies CASSPETGPYI. The CDR3 reads in full as CASSPETGPYIQYF.

The table lists this clone with many counts. The read comes to an end 3 residues before the CDR3 does, leaving the germline J gene to fill in the end. V and J are TRBV5-1 and TRBJ1-3; 10 bases fit TRBD1. The CDR3 is 17 residues long. Germline assignment: CDR1 SGHRS and CDR2 YFSETQ. V gave up 3 bases and J gave up 1 base; unmatched junction bases: 7. The CDR3 DNA, read in part, is TGCGCCAGCAGCTCGCGCCCGGGACAGGGGTCTGGAAACACC. It yields the protein CASSSRPGQGSGNT. The entire CDR3 sequence reads CASSSRPGQGSGNTIYF.

This clone was observed a handful of times. CDR3 loop: CATRPDRTGEQFF. The CDR3 bases that were read are TGTGCCACCCGCCCCGACAGGACCGGTGAG. The chain uses TRBV19 and TRBJ2-1, with TRBD1 as a possible D gene (6 bases). Sequencing ends 3 residues short of the CDR3 end; the germline J gene provides the rest. The CDR3 spans 13 residues. V gave up 10 bases and J gave up 9 bases, with 19 bases separating them. Per germline, CDR1 LNHDA and CDR2 SQIVND (reference sequence).

This clone was recorded a few times. With the read ending 3 residues before the CDR3 end, the germline J gene is used to fill in that end. The chain combines TRBV30 with TRBJ1-1, with TRBD1 identical over 7 bases. Germline values: CDR1 GTSNPN, CDR2 SVGIG (reference sequence). The CDR3 is 13 residues long. V was clipped by 1 base and J by 4 bases; unmatched bases: 3. The DNA read from the CDR3 is TGTGCCTGGAGTGCGTCAGGGGGCACTGAA. This translates into CAWSASGGTE. In full, the CDR3 is CAWSASGGTEAFF.